This T cell receptor (beta chain) emerged from a study of spatial heterogeneity in lung cancer (dated by TCRdb to between 2017 and 2020). In the study overall: Donors were under 95 patients with early-stage, untreated non-small cell lung cancer from the lung TRACERx cohort. The study linked features of the TCR repertoire to counts of nonsynonymous mutations, which were determined by whole-exome sequencing of tumor tissue. At surgery, around 200 tumor regions, approximately 64 matched nontumor lung samples and more than 50 PBMC samples were TCR-sequenced for both alpha and beta chains. In the raw uncorrected reads, each unique combination of TCR and UMI appeared more than ten times on average. More beta-chain than alpha-chain transcripts were consistently detected, likely reflecting higher beta-chain transcript abundance. In non-small cell lung cancer, the study quantitatively compared TCR alpha and beta repertoires across several tumor regions, matched nontumor lung, and blood. Follow-up PBMC samples were sequenced whenever available, with the median time to follow-up being about two years after resection. The study at large found these results: Additional single-cell paired TCR alpha and beta sequencing was considered necessary to confirm, at a functional level, the hypothesis that regional TCRs recognize regional mutations. Comparisons of baseline and follow-up blood repertoires included only approximately 13 patients. Ubiquitous expanded tumor TCRs were found in blood more often at tumor resection than at routine follow-up.

The germline V gene encodes CDR1 SGHRS and CDR2 YFSETQ. Trimming leaves V shorter by 4 bases and J shorter by 7 bases, with the junction holding 9 bases beyond the gene matches. Inclusive of the bounding cysteine and phenylalanine, the CDR3 is 15 residues long. The kept DNA is CDR3 alone, 45 bases in frame from the first base. This clonotype was found a few times. What this receptor recognizes is not known. The sample holds no much larger clone one base away, and base qualities are not on file. The receptor library was made with 5' RACE. For sequencing, a NextSeq 500 was employed. To allow correction of PCR and sequencing errors, the TCR library protocol tagged every TCR cDNA molecule with a unique molecular identifier. The authors' pipeline ran thus. TCR identification, UMI-based error correction and CDR3 extraction were all carried out with Decombinator tools. TCRs above a frequency of 2 per 1,000, corresponding to the top 1% of the tumor frequency distribution, were defined as expanded. Rényi diversity was computed with the R vegan package after subsampling each repertoire 100 times to 5,000 TCRs. CDR3 similarity networks were built from amino acid triplet string-kernel similarity, with CDR3s being connected when pairwise similarity was above 0.82. TCRdb itself trimmed the public reads at Q25 with fastp, ran MiXCR and retained productive beta chains. Rows are unified per CDR3 protein, each entry keeping the most common DNA and genes. It is TCRdb's table, rather than the study itself, that gives the V and J calls and clone size. In all, the sample holds over 95,000 distinct CDR3 sequences, and approximately 11% of those were seen once. The ten largest clones take up 20% to 30% of the sample.

In the paper's terms, the time point label means: blood at routine non-recurrence follow-up after resection. Whole RNA extracted from tumor and nontumor lung tissue, or from cryopreserved PBMC samples, was used for TCR sequencing without cell sorting. A patient was chosen for TCR sequencing only when enough RNA was available from at least two tumor regions. The origin of this receptor is a female donor with early-stage non-small cell lung cancer. The rearrangement joined TRBV5-1 to TRBJ2-1, with 9 junctional bases fitting TRBD2. Sequenced material: PBMCs, taken at follow-up. The CDR3 reads CASSATSGRGNEQFF. The nucleotide sequence is given as TGCGCCAGCAGCGCCACTAGCGGGCGAGGGAATGAGCAGTTCTTC.